The 3 T cell receptor beta chains below were found in one sample sequenced in a study of beta chain features in type 1 diabetes. Overall study results and limits: Shorter TCRB CDR3s, moderately but significantly so, were found in Type 1 diabetes patients in all four CD4+ subsets.

No antigen is known for these receptors. The whole isolated RNA underwent reverse transcription, so sequencing captured expressed TCRB transcripts. This table comes from immunoSEQ multiplex PCR, and its TCRdb copy is limited to in-frame clones, with some not included. The sample holds about 370,000 clones, 9.6% seen once. The specimen sequenced was central memory CD4+ T cells from blood. The source is a man aged 30-40 years with type 1 diabetes.

V is TRBV5-4 and J is TRBJ2-6; a weak D match, TRBD1 (6 bases). The CDR3 runs 17 residues. Germline CDR1 SGHNT, CDR2 YYREEE (reference sequence). Deletions cut 3 bases from V and 2 bases from J, with 15 bases between. The CDR3 loop reads CASSSSLYRAGANVLTF. CDR3 coding DNA: TGTGCCAGCAGCTCTTCCCTTTACAGGGCTGGGGCCAACGTCCTGACTTTC. The variable domain in full, with the rest retrieved from reference TRBV5-4 and TRBJ2-6, is ETGVTQSPTHLIKTRGQQVTLRCSSQSGHNTVSWYQQALGQGPQFIFQYYREEENGRGNFPPRFSGLQFPNYSSELNVNALELDDSALYLCASSSSLYRAGANVLTFGAGSRLTVL.

This clone was recorded at least ten times. The rearrangement links TRBV28 to TRBJ2-4; no clear D. Germline values: CDR1 MDHEN, CDR2 SYDVKM. V lost 1 base and J 0 bases, leaving 13 bases between the germline ends. The CDR3 is 17 amino acids. The CDR3 loop reads CASSLSSVILAKNIQYF. CDR3 bases: TGTGCCAGCAGTTTATCCTCGGTGATTCTAGCCAAAAACATTCAGTACTTC.

V and J are TRBV5-1 and TRBJ2-6, with 11 bases aligning to TRBD2. The CDR3 covers 18 residues. The V gene end was trimmed by 7 bases and the J gene end by 0 bases; junction bases not matched to a gene: 9. CDR1 is SGHRS, CDR2 YFSETQ, per germline. The DNA for the CDR3 is TGCGCCAGCGGCACGACTAGCGGGATAACCTCTGGGGCCAACGTCCTGACTTTC. Its translation: CASGTTSGITSGANVLTF.